These T cell receptor beta chains were read from a single sample in a study of beta chain features in type 1 diabetes. Clones were read by immunoSEQ multiplex PCR, and TCRdb kept only the in-frame ones, dropping some. The data contain around 600,000 clones, around 12% of them singletons. Material for sequencing was naive CD4+ T cells from blood. The receptors derive from a man under 40 with type 1 diabetes. CDR3s include the opening cysteine and the closing phenylalanine or tryptophan. A D gene is named only where the DNA matches it firmly. Clone sizes are given selectively: once, few, many, or a class where the clone is expanded.

>TRBV9|few|TRBJ2-3|-
TGTGCCAGCAGCGTGTCTAGCAGGCTCACAGATACGCAGTATTTT
CASSVSSRLTDTQYF
>TRBV6-6|-|TRBJ1-2|-
TGTGCCAGCAGTACAGCTAACTATGGCTACACCTTC
CASSTANYGYTF
>TRBV6-6|-|TRBJ2-3|-
TGTGCCAGCAGCCGGCCCACTTTCGATACGCAGTATTTT
CASSRPTFDTQYF
>TRBV27|-|TRBJ1-5|-
TGTGCCAGCAGTTTGGCCGTTTCGAGCAATCAGCCCCAGCATTTT
CASSLAVSSNQPQHF
>TRBV7-2|few|TRBJ2-3|TRBD2
TGTGCCAGCAGCTTTGGACTAGCGGGCACAGATACGCAGTATTTT
CASSFGLAGTDTQYF
>TRBV18|few|TRBJ2-1|TRBD1
TGTGCCAGCTCACCACGGACAGGGAGCTCCTACAATGAGCAGTTCTTC
CASSPRTGSSYNEQFF
>TRBV6-1|-|TRBJ2-1|TRBD2
TGTGCCAGTCTACGGGGGGGCATCGATGAGCAGTTCTTC
CASLRGGIDEQFF
>TRBV14|few|TRBJ1-1|-
TGTGCCAGCAGCCCCAAGACGGAGAACACTGAAGCTTTCTTT
CASSPKTENTEAFF
>TRBV28|-|TRBJ2-7|TRBD1
TGTGCCAGCCTTTCCTTCGCAGGGGGTACCTACGAGCAGTACTTC
CASLSFAGGTYEQYF
>TRBV18|few|TRBJ1-2|-
TGTGCCAGCTCACCCCCGGGGAAGGATGGCTACACCTTC
CASSPPGKDGYTF
>TRBV7-8|-|TRBJ2-6|-
TGTGCCAGCAGCTTAGAGGCGCAGGGGGCCAACGTCCTGACTTTC
CASSLEAQGANVLTF
>TRBV7-2|-|TRBJ2-3|TRBD2
TGTGCCAGCAGCTTAGGAGCTAGCGGGGGGTACACAGATACGCAGTATTTT
CASSLGASGGYTDTQYF
>TRBV4-2|-|TRBJ2-3|-
TGTGCCAGCAGCCAAGGAGGCAGCCCGCCTAGCACAGATACGCAGTATTTT
CASSQGGSPPSTDTQYF
>TRBV25-1|-|TRBJ2-7|-
TGTGCCAGCAGTCCCAGAGTTGCCTCCGAGCAGTACTTC
CASSPRVASEQYF
>TRBV7-2|few|TRBJ1-3|-
TGTGCCGCCGGCTCAGGGTTCTCTGGAAACACCATATATTTT
CAAGSGFSGNTIYF
>TRBV28|-|TRBJ1-2|-
TGTGCCAGCAGTCCTCCGGGAGGCTACACCTTC
CASSPPGGYTF